This T cell receptor (beta chain) was retrieved from a study of T cells after yellow fever vaccination. The CDR3 covers 17 residues. Unmatched junction bases numbered 11, after V lost 0 bases and J lost 6 bases. Germline assignment: CDR1 LGHNA and CDR2 YSLEER. Using its own MiXCR run on the 5' RACE reads, TCRdb lists one record per CDR3 protein. The profile shows around 200,000 distinct CDR3 sequences, approximately 9.9% of them singletons. This clonotype was seen many times. This chain joins TRBV4-3 and TRBJ2-3; 8 bases are a match to TRBD2. The receptor comes from a man between 18 and 29 years old who received the YFV17D yellow fever vaccine. The sample was CD8+ T cells sorted from PBMCs, taken 15 days after the yellow fever booster vaccination. Here the CDR3 DNA reads TGCGCCAGCAGCCAAGATGACACACGGGGGGGCTCCGATACGCAGTATTTT. Its protein product is CASSQDDTRGGSDTQYF.